The clone carrying this TCR beta chain was seen at least ten times. What it binds is unknown. TCRdb reprocessed the RT-PCR reads with MiXCR, giving one entry per CDR3 protein. The table includes 450,000 to 500,000 distinct CDR3 sequences, roughly 11% detected once. These data come from a study of response to subunit inactivated influenza vaccine. Study-level points and caveats: With each seasonal influenza vaccination, the authors suggested, few new T cells are recruited.

Sequenced here: PBMCs from blood, sampled roughly 47 days after vaccination. This TCR came from a man aged 50 to 59 who received an inactivated influenza vaccine.

CDR3 DNA: TGTGCCAGCAAAAGGGGCCCTAGCTCCTACGAGCAGTACTTC. This translates into CASKRGPSSYEQYF. This chain connects TRBV19 to TRBJ2-7, with TRBD1 as a possible D gene (5 bases). Germline V CDR1 and CDR2: LNHDA, SQIVND (reference sequence). Trimming shortened V by 9 bases and J by 0 bases, and 15 bases separated the two germline ends. This CDR3 is built from 14 residues.